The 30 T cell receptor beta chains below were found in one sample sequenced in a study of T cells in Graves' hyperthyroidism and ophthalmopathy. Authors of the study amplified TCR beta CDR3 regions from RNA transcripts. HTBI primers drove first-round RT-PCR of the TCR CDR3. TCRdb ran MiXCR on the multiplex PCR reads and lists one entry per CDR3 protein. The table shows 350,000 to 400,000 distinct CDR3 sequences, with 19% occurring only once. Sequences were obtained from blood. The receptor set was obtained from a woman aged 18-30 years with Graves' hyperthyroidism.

The CDR3 DNA is TGTGCCAGCAGCTCCGGGACAGCCTACAATCAGCCCCAGCATTTT. This translates into CASSSGTAYNQPQHF. This rearrangement joins TRBV2 to TRBJ1-5; 7 nucleotides agree with TRBD1. The CDR3 contains 15 residues. Trimming removed 6 bases from V and 3 bases from J; junction bases left unmatched: 8. Per germline, CDR1 SNHLY and CDR2 FYNNEI.

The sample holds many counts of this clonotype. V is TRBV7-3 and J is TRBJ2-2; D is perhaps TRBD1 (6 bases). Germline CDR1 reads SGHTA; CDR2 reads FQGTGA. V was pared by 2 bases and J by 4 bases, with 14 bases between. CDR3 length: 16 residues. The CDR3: CASSLRQGHVTGELFF. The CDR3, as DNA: TGTGCCAGCAGCTTACGGCAGGGGCACGTCACCGGGGAGCTGTTTTTT.

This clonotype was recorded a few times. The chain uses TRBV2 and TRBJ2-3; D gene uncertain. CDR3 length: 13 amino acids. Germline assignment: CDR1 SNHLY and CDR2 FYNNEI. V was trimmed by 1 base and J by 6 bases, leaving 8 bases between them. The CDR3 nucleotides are TGTGCCAGCAGTGAAGGAGTTTCCGATACGCAGTATTTT. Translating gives CASSEGVSDTQYF.

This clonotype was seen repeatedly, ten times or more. The CDR3 DNA is TGTGCCAGCAGTTCCCGTCTGCCACCTCACAGGACACAAAACTATGGCTACACCTTC. Protein product: CASSSRLPPHRTQNYGYTF. The rearrangement links TRBV27 to TRBJ1-2; D may be TRBD1 (5 bases). The CDR3 is made up of 19 amino acids. Germline V gene data show CDR1 as MNHEY and CDR2 as SMNVEV (reference sequence). The V end was cut by 4 bases, the J end by 2 bases, with 26 bases between.

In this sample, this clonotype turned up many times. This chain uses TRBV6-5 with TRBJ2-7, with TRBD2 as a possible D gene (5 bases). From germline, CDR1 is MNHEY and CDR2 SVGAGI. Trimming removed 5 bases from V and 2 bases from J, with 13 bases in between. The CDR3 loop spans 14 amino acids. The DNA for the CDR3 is TGTGCCAGCAGTCCCCTCCCCGGGGCCTACGAGCAGTACTTC. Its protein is CASSPLPGAYEQYF.

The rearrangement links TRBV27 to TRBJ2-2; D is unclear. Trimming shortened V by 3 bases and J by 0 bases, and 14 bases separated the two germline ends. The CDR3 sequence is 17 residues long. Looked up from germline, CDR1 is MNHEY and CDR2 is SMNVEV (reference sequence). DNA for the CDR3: TGTGCCAGCAGTTTTCGAGTCAGAGCCTCGAACACCGGGGAGCTGTTTTTT. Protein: CASSFRVRASNTGELFF.

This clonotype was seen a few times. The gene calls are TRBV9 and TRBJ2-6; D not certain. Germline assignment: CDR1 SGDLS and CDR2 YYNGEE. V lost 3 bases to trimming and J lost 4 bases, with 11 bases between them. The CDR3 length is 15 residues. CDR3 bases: TGTGCCAGCAGCGCGATTGGGCCGGGGGCCAACGTCCTGACTTTC. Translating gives CASSAIGPGANVLTF.

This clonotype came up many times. The CDR3 coding sequence is TGTGCCAGCAGTTACGGGACAGGCCAGAACTATGGCTACACCTTC. This translates into CASSYGTGQNYGYTF. This chain connects TRBV6-2 or TRBV6-3 to TRBJ1-2, with TRBD1 matching 8 bases. The CDR3 has 15 residues. The germline gives CDR1 MNHEY, CDR2 SVGEGT. With V trimmed by 2 bases and J by 2 bases, 4 bases remained unmatched.

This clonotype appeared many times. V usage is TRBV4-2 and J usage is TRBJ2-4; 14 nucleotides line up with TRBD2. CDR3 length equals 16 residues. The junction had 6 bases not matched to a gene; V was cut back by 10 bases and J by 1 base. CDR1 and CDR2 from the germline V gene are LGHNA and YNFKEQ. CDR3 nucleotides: TGTGCCACCGGGACTAGCGGGGGAGGCGCCAAAAACATTCAGTACTTC. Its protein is CATGTSGGGAKNIQYF.

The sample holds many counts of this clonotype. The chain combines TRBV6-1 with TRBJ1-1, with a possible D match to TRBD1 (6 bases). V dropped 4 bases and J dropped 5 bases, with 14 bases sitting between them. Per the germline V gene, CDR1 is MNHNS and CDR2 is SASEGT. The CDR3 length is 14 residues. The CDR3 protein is CASSAGHRRTEAFF. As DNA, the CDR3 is TGTGCCAGCAGTGCGGGACATCGGAGGACTGAAGCTTTCTTT.

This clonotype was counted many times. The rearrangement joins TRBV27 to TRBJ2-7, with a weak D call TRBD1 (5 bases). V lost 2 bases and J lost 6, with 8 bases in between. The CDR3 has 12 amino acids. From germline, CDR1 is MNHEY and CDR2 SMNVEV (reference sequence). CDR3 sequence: CASSLRGSEQYF. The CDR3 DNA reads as TGTGCCAGCAGTTTAAGGGGCTCCGAGCAGTACTTC.

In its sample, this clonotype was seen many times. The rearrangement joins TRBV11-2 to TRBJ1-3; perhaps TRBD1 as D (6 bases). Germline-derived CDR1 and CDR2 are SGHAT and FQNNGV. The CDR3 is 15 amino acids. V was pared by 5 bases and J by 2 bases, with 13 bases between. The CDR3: CASSPLTGPGNTIYF. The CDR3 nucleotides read TGTGCCAGCAGCCCATTGACAGGTCCTGGAAACACCATATATTTT.

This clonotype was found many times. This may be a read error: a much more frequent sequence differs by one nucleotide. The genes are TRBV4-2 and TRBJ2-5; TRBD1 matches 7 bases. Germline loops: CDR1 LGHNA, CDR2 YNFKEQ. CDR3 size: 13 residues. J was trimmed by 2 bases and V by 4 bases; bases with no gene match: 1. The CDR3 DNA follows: TGTGCCAGCAGCCCGACAGGGCAAGAGACCCAGTACTTC. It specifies CASSPTGQETQYF.

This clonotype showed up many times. In DNA, the CDR3 is TGTGCCAGCAGCTTAGTGGCAGGGGAAGGAGGCTATGGCTACACCTTC. It is translated as CASSLVAGEGGYGYTF. J is TRBJ1-2 and V is TRBV7-9; a weak D match, TRBD1 (6 bases). CDR3 length: 16 residues. From germline, CDR1 is SEHNR and CDR2 FQNEAQ (reference sequence). The germline V and J ends were trimmed by 1 base and 4 bases, with 16 bases remaining between them.

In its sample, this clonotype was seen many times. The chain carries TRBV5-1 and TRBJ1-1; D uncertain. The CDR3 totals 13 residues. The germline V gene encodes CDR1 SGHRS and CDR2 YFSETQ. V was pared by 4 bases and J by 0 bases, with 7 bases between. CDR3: CASSALLNTEAFF. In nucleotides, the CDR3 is TGCGCCAGCAGCGCCCTTTTGAACACTGAAGCTTTCTTT.

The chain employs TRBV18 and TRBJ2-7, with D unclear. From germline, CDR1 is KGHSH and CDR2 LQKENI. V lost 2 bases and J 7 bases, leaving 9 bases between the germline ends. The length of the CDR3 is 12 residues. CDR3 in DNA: TGTGCCAGCTCACCAAACCTGGGGGAGCAGTACTTC. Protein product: CASSPNLGEQYF.

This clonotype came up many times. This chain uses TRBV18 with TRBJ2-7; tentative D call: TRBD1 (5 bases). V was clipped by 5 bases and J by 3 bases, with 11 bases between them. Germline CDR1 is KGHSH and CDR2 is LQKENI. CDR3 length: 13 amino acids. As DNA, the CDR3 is TGTGCCAGCTCATCGGACATAGTCTACGAGCAGTACTTC. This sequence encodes CASSSDIVYEQYF.

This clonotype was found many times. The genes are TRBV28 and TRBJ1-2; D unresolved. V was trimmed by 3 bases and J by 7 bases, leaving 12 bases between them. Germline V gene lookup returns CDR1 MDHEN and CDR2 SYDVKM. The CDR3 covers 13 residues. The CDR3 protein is CASSFPGKSGYTF. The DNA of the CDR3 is TGTGCCAGCAGTTTTCCTGGGAAGAGTGGCTACACCTTC.

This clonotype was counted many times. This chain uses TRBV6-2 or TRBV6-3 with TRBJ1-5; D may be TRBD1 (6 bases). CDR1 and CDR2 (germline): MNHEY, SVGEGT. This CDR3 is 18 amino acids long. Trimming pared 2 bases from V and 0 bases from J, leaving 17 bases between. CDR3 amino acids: CASSYPPGAGDSNQPQHF. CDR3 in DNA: TGTGCCAGCAGTTACCCCCCGGGGGCCGGGGATAGCAATCAGCCCCAGCATTTT.

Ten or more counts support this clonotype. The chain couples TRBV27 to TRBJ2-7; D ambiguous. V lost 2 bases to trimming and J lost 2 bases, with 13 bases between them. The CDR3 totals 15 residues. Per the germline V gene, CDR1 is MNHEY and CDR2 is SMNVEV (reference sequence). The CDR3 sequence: CASSLTPTATYEQYF. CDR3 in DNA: TGTGCCAGCAGTTTAACACCGACGGCTACCTACGAGCAGTACTTC.

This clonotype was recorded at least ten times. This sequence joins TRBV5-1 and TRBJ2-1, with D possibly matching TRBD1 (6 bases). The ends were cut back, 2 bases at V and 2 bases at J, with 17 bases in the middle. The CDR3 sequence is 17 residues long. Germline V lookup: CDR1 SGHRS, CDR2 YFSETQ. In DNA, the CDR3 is TGCGCCAGCAGCTTCCAGGTCAGGGGACCCACCTACAATGAGCAGTTCTTC. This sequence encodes CASSFQVRGPTYNEQFF.

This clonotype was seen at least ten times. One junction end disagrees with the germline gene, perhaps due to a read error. The CDR3 DNA reads as TGTGCCAGCAGTAGGGACGGAGGTGGGACCCCCGCCCACTTC. Protein: CASSRDGGGTPAHF. The rearrangement uses TRBV12-3 or TRBV12-4 and TRBJ1-2, with TRBD1 as a possible D gene (5 bases). This CDR3 spans 14 amino acids.

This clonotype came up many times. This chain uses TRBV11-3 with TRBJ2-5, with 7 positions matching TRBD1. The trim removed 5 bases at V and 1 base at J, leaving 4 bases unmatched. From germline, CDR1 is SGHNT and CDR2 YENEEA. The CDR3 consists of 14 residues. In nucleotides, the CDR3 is TGTGCCAGCAGCCCGGGACAGACCCAAGAGACCCAGTACTTC. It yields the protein CASSPGQTQETQYF.

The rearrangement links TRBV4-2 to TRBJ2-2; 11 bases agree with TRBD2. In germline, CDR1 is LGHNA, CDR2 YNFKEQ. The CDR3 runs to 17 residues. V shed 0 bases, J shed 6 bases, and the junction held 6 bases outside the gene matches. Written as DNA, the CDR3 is TGTGCCAGCAGCCAAGAACATGTAGCGGGGGGGCCCGGGGAGCTGTTTTTT. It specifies CASSQEHVAGGPGELFF.

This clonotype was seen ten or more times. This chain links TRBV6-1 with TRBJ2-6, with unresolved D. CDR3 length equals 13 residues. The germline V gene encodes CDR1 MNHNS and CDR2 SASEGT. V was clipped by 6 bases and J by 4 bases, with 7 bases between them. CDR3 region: CASSRKGANVLTF. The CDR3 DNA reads TGTGCCAGCAGCCGGAAGGGGGCCAACGTCCTGACTTTC.

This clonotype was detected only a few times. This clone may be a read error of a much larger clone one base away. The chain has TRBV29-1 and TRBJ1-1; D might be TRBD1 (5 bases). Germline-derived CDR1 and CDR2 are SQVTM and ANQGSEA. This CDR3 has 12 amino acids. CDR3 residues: CSVGGADTEACF. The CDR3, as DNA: TGCAGCGTGGGGGGTGCGGACACTGAAGCTTGCTTT. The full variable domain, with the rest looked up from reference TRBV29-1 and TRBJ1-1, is SAVISQKPSRDICQRGTSLTIQCQVDSQVTMMFWYRQQPGQSLTLIATANQGSEATYESGFVIDKFPISRPNLTFSTLTVSNMSPEDSSIYLCSVGGADTEACFGQGTRLTVV.

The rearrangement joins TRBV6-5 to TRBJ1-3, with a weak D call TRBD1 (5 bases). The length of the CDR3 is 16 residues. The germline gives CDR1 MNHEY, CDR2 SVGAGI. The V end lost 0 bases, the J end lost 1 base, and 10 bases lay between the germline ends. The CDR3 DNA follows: TGTGCCAGCAGTTACTCCGGGGGGACTTCTGGAAACACCATATATTTT. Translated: CASSYSGGTSGNTIYF.

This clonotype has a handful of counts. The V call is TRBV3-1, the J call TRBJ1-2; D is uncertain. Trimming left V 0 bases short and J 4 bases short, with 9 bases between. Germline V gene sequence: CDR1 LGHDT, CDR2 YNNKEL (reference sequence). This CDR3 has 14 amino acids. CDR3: CASSQEQQFYGYTF. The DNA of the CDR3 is TGTGCCAGCAGCCAAGAACAACAGTTCTATGGCTACACCTTC.

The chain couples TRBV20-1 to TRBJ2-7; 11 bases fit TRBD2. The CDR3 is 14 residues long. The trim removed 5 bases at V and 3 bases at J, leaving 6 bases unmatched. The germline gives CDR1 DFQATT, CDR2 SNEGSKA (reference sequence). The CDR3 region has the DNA TGCAGTGCTTATAGCGGGAGGGAGGGCTACGAGCAGTACTTC. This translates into CSAYSGREGYEQYF.

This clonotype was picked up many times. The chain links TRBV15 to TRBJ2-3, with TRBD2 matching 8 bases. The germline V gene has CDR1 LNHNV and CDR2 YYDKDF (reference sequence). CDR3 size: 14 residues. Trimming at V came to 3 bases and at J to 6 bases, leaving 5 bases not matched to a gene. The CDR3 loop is CATSRRAGGDTQYF. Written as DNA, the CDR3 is TGTGCCACCAGCAGGAGGGCGGGGGGCGATACGCAGTATTTT.